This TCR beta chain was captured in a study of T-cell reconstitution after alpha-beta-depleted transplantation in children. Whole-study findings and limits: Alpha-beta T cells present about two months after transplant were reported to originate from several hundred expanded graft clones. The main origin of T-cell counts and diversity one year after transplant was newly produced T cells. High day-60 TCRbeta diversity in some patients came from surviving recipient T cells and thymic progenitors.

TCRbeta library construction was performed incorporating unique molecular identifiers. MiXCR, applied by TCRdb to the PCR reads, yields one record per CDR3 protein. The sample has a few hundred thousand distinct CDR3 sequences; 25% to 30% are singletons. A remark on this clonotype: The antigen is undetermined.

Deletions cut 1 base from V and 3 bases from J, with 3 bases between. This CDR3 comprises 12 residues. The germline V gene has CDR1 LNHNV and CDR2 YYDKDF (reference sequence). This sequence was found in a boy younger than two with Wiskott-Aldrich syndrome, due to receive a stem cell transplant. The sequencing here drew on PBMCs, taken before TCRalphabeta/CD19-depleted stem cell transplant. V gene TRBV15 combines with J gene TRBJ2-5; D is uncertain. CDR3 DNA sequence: TGTGCCACCAGCAGAGTAGAAGAGACCCAGTACTTC. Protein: CATSRVEETQYF.